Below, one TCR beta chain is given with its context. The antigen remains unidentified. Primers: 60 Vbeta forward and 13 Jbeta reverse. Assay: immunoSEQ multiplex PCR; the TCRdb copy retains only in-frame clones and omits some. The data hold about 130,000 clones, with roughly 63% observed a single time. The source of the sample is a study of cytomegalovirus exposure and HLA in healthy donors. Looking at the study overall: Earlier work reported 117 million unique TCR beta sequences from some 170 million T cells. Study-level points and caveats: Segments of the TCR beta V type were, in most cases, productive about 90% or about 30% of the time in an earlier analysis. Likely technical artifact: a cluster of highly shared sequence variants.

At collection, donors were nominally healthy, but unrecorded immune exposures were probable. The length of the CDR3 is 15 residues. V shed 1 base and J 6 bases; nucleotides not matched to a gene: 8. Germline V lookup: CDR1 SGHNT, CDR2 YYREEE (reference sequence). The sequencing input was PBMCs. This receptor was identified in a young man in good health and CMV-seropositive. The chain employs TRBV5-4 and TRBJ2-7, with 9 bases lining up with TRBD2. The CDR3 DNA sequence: TGTGCCAGCAGCTTGTACAGCGGGAGGCTCTCCGAGCAGTACTTC. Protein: CASSLYSGRLSEQYF.